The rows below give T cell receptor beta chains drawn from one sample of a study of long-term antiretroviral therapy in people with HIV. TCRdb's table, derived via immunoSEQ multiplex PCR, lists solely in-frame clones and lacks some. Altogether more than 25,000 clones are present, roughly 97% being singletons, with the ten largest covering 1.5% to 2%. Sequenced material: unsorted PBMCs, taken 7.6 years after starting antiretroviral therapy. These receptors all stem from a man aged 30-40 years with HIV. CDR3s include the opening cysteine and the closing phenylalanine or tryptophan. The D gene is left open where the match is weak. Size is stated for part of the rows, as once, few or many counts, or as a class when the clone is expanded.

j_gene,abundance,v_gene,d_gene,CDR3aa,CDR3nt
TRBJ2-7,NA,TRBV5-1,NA,CASSLLQTAARSYEQYF,TGCGCCAGCAGCTTGTTACAGACCGCGGCGCGCTCCTACGAGCAGTACTTC
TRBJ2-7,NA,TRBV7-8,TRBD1,CASSIGQGSYEQYF,TGTGCCAGCAGCATCGGACAGGGTTCGTACGAGCAGTACTTC
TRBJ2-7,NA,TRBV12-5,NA,CASGLSPDQQYF,TGTGCTAGTGGTTTGTCCCCCGACCAGCAGTACTTC
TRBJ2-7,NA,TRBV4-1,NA,CASSQLGRGYEQYF,TGCGCCAGCAGCCAATTAGGCAGGGGCTACGAGCAGTACTTC
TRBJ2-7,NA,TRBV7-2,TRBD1,CASSFQGAAYEQYF,TGTGCCAGCAGCTTTCAGGGGGCGGCCTACGAGCAGTACTTC
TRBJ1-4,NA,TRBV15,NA,CATSRGGDVELFF,TGTGCCACCAGCAGGGGGGGGGACGTGGAACTGTTTTTT
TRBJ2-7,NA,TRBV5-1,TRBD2,CASSLLAGAGEQYF,TGCGCCAGCAGCTTACTAGCGGGAGCGGGGGAGCAGTACTTC
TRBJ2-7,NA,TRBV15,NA,CATSRDRQAYYEQYF,TGTGCCACCAGCAGAGATCGACAAGCTTACTACGAGCAGTACTTC
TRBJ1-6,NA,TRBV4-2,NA,CASSLQSSYNSPLHF,TGTGCCAGCAGTCTTCAGAGCTCCTATAATTCACCCCTCCACTTT
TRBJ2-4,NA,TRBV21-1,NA,CASSKHHPGTAENIQYF,TGTGCCAGCAGCAAACACCACCCCGGGACAGCAGAAAACATTCAGTACTTC
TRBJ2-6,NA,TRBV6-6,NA,CASSRSGANVLTF,TGTGCCAGCTCCCGCTCTGGGGCCAACGTCCTGACTTTC
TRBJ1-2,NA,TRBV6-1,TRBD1,CASSLRGLRGYTF,TGTGCCAGCAGTTTGAGGGGGCTTAGGGGCTACACCTTC
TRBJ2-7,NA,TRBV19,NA,CASRNEYEQYF,TGTGCCAGTAGAAATGAATACGAGCAGTACTTC
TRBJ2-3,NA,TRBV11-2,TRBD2,CASSLTSGATDTQYF,TGTGCCAGCAGCTTAACTAGCGGGGCCACAGATACGCAGTATTTT
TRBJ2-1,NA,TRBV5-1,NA,CASSLAYGGDEQFF,TGCGCCAGCAGCTTGGCCTACGGGGGCGATGAGCAGTTCTTC
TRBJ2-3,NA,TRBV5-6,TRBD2,CASSLGGRTDTQYF,TGTGCCAGCAGCTTGGGCGGGAGAACAGATACGCAGTATTTT
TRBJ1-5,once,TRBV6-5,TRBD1,CASSPRQGGQPQHF,TGTGCCAGCAGCCCCAGACAGGGGGGCCAGCCCCAGCATTTT
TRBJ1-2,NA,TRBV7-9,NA,CASSLEGRYGYTF,TGTGCCAGCAGCTTAGAGGGGAGATATGGCTACACCTTC
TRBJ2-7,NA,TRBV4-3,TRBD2,CASSQDLLAGSYEQYF,TGCGCCAGCAGCCAAGATTTACTAGCGGGGAGCTACGAGCAGTACTTC
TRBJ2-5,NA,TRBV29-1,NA,CSVEAGRQETQYF,TGCAGCGTTGAGGCGGGACGGCAAGAGACCCAGTACTTC
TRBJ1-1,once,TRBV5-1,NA,CASSFRASNTEAFF,TGCGCCAGCAGCTTCAGGGCAAGTAACACTGAAGCTTTCTTT
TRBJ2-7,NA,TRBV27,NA,CASSPTRGLYEQYF,TGTGCCAGCAGTCCCACGCGGGGCCTCTACGAGCAGTACTTC
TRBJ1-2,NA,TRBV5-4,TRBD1,CASRLQGQNYGYTF,TGTGCCAGCAGATTACAGGGACAGAACTATGGCTACACCTTC
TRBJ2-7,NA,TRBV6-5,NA,CASSYSAYEQYF,TGTGCCAGCAGTTACTCTGCCTACGAGCAGTACTTC
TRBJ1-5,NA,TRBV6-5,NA,CASRRDSNQPQHF,TGTGCCAGCAGGAGAGATAGCAATCAGCCCCAGCATTTT
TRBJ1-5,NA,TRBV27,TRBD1,CASSLRGQDLISNQPQHF,TGTGCCAGCAGTTTGCGGGGACAGGACCTAATCAGCAATCAGCCCCAGCATTTT
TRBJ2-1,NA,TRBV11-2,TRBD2,CASRYLAGRNNEQFF,TGTGCCAGCCGCTATCTAGCGGGGAGGAACAATGAGCAGTTCTTC
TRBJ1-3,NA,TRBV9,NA,CASSVGFSRNSGNTIYF,TGTGCCAGCAGCGTAGGGTTTTCCCGTAACTCTGGAAACACCATATATTTT
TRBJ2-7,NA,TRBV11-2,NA,CASSSLTGRFYEQYF,TGTGCCAGCAGCTCACTTACAGGGAGATTCTACGAGCAGTACTTC
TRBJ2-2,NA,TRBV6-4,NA,CASSEKGMRKDNTGELFF,TGTGCCAGCAGTGAGAAAGGGATGAGAAAGGATAACACCGGGGAGCTGTTTTTT
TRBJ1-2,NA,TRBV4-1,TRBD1,CASSHLRTGPTNYGYTF,TGCGCCAGCAGCCACCTAAGGACAGGCCCTACTAACTATGGCTACACCTTC
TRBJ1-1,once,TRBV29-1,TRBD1,CSAGWDRGVTEAFF,TGCAGCGCTGGGTGGGACAGGGGTGTCACTGAAGCTTTCTTT
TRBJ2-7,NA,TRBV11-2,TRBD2,CASSSPRAGARYEQYF,TGTGCCAGCAGCTCCCCCCGAGCGGGAGCAAGGTACGAGCAGTACTTC
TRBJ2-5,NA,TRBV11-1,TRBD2,CASSRGSSETQYF,TGTGCCAGCAGCCGCGGGAGTTCGGAGACCCAGTACTTC
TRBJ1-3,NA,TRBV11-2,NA,CAQRGDSGNTIYF,TGTGCCCAGCGGGGGGACTCTGGAAACACCATATATTTT
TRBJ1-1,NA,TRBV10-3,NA,CAISESEGVIAEAFF,TGTGCCATCAGTGAGTCGGAGGGGGTGATCGCTGAAGCTTTCTTT
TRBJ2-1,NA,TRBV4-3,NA,CASSPPGAGASYNEQFF,TGCGCCAGCAGCCCACCCGGGGCAGGGGCTTCCTACAATGAGCAGTTCTTC
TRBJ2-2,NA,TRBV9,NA,CASSVVSGNTGELFF,TGTGCCAGCAGCGTAGTGTCAGGGAACACCGGGGAGCTGTTTTTT
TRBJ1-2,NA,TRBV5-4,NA,CASSLQGMSQGYTF,TGTGCCAGCAGCTTACAGGGCATGTCACAAGGCTACACCTTC
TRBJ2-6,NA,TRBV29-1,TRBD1,CSVTGAGANVLTF,TGCAGCGTAACAGGGGCTGGGGCCAACGTCCTGACTTTC
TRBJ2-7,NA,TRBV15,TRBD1,CATSRDRDRSYEQYF,TGTGCCACCAGCAGAGATCGGGACAGGAGCTACGAGCAGTACTTC
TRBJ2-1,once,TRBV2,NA,CASIFPNNEQFF,TGTGCCAGCATATTTCCAAACAATGAGCAGTTCTTC
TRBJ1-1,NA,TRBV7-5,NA,CARSFPDGGRAFF,TGTGCCAGAAGCTTTCCTGATGGGGGGAGAGCTTTCTTT
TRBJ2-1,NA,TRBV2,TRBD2,CASSAERGVIYEQFF,TGTGCCAGCAGCGCCGAGCGGGGGGTTATATATGAGCAGTTCTTC
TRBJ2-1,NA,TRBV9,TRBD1,CASSVWDRDYEQFF,TGTGCCAGCAGCGTATGGGACAGGGACTATGAGCAGTTCTTC
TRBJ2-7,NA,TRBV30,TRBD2,CAWSRGGNSYEQYF,TGTGCCTGGAGTAGGGGAGGGAACTCCTACGAGCAGTACTTC
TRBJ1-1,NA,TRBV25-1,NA,CASSEYSGLGTEAFF,TGTGCCAGCAGTGAATATTCGGGGCTTGGGACTGAAGCTTTCTTT
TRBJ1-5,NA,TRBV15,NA,CATSREGTWNQPQHF,TGTGCCACCAGCAGAGAGGGGACCTGGAATCAGCCCCAGCATTTT